Sequencing of this T cell receptor beta chain was carried out in a study of T cell changes during pregnancy in multiple sclerosis. CDR3 length: 14 amino acids. V was shortened by 4 bases and J by 8 bases, with 17 bases between the two germline ends. CDR1 is SGHTA, CDR2 FQGNSA, per germline. Sequenced by immunoSEQ multiplex PCR; TCRdb stores in-frame clones only, minus some. In the table there are tens of thousands of clones, over 75% of which are singletons. This chain joins TRBV7-2 and TRBJ1-2, with D possibly being TRBD1 (5 bases). Sequenced here: peripheral blood, sampled after pregnancy. This TCR came from a female donor with multiple sclerosis, enrolled in a pregnancy study. The CDR3 loop is CASSWKAVGVGYTF. The CDR3, as DNA: TGTGCCAGCAGCTGGAAGGCTGTAGGGGTCGGCTACACCTTC.